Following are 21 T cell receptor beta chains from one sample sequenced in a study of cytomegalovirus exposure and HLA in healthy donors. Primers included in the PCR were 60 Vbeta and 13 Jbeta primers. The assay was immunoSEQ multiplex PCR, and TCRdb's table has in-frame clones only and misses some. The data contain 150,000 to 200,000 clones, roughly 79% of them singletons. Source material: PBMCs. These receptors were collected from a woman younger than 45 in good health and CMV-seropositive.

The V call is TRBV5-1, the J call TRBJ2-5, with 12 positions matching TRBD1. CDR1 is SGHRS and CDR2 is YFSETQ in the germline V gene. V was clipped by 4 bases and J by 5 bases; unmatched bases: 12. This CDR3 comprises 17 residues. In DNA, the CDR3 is TGCGCCAGCAGCCCCTCGGGACAGGGGGCCGGAAGGGAGACCCAGTACTTC. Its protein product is CASSPSGQGAGRETQYF.

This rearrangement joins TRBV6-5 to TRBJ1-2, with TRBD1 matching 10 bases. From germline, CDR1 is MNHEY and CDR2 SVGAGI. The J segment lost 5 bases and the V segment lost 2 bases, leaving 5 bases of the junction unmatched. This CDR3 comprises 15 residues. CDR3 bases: TGTGCCAGCAGTTACCCTCGGACAGGGGGATATGGCTACACCTTC. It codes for CASSYPRTGGYGYTF.

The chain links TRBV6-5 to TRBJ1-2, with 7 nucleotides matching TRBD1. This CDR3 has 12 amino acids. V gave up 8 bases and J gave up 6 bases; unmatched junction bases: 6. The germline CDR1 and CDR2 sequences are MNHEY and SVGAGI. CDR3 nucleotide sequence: TGTGCCAGCGCCAGGGGGAAGGATGGCTACACCTTC. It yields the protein CASARGKDGYTF.

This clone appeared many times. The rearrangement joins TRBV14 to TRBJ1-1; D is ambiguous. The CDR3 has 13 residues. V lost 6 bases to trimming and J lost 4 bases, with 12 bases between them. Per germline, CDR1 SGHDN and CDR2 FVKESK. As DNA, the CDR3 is TGTGCCAGCAGTATAGCTCGGAGCACTGAAGCTTTCTTT. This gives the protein CASSIARSTEAFF.

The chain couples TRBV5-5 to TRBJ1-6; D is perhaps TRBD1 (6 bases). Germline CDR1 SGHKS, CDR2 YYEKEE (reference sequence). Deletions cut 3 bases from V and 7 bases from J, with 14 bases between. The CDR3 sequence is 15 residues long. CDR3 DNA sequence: TGTGCCAGCAGCTCCCCGGGACACCAGAATTCACCCCTCCACTTT. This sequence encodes CASSSPGHQNSPLHF.

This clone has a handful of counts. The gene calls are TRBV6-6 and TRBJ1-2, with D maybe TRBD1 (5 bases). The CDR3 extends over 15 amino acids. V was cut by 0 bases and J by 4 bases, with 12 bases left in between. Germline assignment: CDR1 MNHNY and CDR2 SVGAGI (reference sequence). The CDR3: CASSYSQRGGYGYTF. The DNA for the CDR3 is TGTGCCAGCAGTTACTCGCAGCGGGGGGGCTATGGCTACACCTTC.

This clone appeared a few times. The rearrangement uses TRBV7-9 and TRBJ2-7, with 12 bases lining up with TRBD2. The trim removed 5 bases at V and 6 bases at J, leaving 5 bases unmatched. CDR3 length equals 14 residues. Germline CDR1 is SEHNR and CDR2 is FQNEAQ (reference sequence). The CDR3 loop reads CASSRLAGVFEQYF. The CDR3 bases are TGTGCCAGCAGCAGACTAGCGGGAGTTTTCGAGCAGTACTTC.

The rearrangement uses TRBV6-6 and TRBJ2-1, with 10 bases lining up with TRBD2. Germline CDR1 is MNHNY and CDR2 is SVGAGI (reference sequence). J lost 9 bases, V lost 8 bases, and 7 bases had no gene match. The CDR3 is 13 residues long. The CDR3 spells CASGLAGVAEQFF. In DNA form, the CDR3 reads TGTGCCAGCGGCCTAGCGGGAGTAGCTGAGCAGTTCTTC.

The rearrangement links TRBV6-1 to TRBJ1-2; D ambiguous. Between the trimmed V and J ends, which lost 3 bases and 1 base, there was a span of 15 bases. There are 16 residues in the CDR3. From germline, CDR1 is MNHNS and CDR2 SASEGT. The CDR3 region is CASSEGGGRYNYGYTF. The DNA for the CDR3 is TGTGCCAGCAGTGAGGGTGGAGGCAGATATAACTATGGCTACACCTTC.

The CDR3 bases are TGTGCCAGCAGCGTGCAGTCTCACTACGAGCAGTACTTC. This codes for CASSVQSHYEQYF. This sequence joins TRBV9 and TRBJ2-7; D is unresolved. CDR3 length: 13 amino acids. With 2 bases removed from V and 3 bases from J, the gap between germline ends came to 9 bases. Germline assignment: CDR1 SGDLS and CDR2 YYNGEE.

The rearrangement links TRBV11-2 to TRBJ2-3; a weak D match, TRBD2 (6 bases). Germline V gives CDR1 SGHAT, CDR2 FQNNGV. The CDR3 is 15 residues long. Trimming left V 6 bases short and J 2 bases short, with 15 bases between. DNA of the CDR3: TGTGCCAGCAGTCTTCTGGGGGGTAACACAGATACGCAGTATTTT. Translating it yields CASSLLGGNTDTQYF.

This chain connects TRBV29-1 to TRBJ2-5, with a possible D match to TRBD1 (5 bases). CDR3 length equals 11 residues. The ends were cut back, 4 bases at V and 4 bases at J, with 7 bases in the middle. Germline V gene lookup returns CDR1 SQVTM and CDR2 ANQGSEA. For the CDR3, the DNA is TGCAGCGTTGGCAGGGTAGAGACCCAGTACTTC. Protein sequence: CSVGRVETQYF.

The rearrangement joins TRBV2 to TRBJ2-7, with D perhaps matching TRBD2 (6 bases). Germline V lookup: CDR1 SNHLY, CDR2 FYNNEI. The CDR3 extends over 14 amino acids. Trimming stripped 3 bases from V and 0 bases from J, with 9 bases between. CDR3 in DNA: TGTGCCAGCAGTGAGGGGGGATACTCCTACGAGCAGTACTTC. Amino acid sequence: CASSEGGYSYEQYF.

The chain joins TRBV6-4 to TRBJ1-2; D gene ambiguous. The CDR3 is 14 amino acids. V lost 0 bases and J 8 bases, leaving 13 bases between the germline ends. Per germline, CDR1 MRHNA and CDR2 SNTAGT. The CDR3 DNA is TGTGCCAGCAGTGACTCGAGGTACGTCGGCGGCTACACCTTC. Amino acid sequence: CASSDSRYVGGYTF.

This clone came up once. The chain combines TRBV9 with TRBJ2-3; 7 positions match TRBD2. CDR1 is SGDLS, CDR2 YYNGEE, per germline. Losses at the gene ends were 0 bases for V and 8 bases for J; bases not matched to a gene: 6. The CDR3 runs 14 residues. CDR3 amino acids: CASSVDEGGSTQYF. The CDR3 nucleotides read TGTGCCAGCAGCGTAGACGAGGGAGGGAGTACGCAGTATTTT.

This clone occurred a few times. The CDR3 spells CASSPGQGRMNTEAFF. CDR3 DNA: TGTGCCAGTAGTCCCGGACAGGGGCGAATGAACACTGAAGCTTTCTTT. The chain uses TRBV19 and TRBJ1-1; 9 bases agree with TRBD1. Germline CDR1 is LNHDA and CDR2 is SQIVND (reference sequence). The J segment lost 0 bases and the V segment lost 5 bases, leaving 7 bases of the junction unmatched. The CDR3 sequence is 16 residues long.

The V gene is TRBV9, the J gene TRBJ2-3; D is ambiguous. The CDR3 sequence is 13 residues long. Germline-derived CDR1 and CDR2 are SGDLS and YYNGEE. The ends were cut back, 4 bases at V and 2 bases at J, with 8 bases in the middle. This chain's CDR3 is CASSPQVTDTQYF. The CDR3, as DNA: TGTGCCAGCAGCCCCCAGGTCACAGATACGCAGTATTTT. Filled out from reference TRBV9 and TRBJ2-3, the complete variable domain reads DSGVTQTPKHLITATGQRVTLRCSPRSGDLSVYWYQQSLDQGLQFLIQYYNGEERAKGNILERFSAQQFPDLHSELNLSSLELGDSALYFCASSPQVTDTQYFGPGTRLTVL.

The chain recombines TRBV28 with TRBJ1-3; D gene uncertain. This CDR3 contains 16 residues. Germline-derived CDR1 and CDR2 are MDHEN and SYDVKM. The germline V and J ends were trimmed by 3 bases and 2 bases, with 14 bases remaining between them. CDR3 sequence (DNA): TGTGCCAGCAGTTTGTTCCGGGAAGAACCTGGAAACACCATATATTTT. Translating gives CASSLFREEPGNTIYF.

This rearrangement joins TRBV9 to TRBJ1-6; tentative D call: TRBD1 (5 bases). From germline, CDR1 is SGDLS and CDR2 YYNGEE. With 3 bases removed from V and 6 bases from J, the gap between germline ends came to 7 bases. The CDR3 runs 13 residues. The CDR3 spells CASSAGPNSPLHF. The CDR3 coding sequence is TGTGCCAGCAGCGCAGGGCCTAATTCACCCCTCCACTTT.

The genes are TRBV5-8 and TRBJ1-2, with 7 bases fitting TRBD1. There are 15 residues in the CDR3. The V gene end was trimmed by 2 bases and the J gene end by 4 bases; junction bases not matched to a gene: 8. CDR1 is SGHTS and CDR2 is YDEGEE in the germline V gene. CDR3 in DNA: TGTGCCAGCAGCTTTCTAGGGGGCTTCGGCTATGGCTACACCTTC. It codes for CASSFLGGFGYGYTF.

The CDR3 region has the DNA TGTGCCAGCAGTATGATGGGACGGGACTACGAGCAGTACTTC. It codes for CASSMMGRDYEQYF. This rearrangement joins TRBV6-6 to TRBJ2-5; D may match TRBD1 or TRBD2 (5 bases each). The better agreement between TRBJ2-7 and the DNA end casts doubt on the J call. Per the germline V gene, CDR1 is MNHNY and CDR2 is SVGAGI (reference sequence). This CDR3 contains 14 residues.